The 4 T cell receptor beta chains reported below all come from one sample, sequenced in a study of OX40 agonist ivuxolimab in advanced cancers. The method was the immunoSEQ multiplex PCR assay. TCRdb provides this immuneACCESS table in a form limited to in-frame rearrangements. Some clones are lacking; in checked studies, under half of them reflect an unresolved V gene, and why the rest are absent is not known. This sample holds 20,000 to 25,000 clones; around 80% were observed only once. The top ten constitute 25% to 30% of the sample. The input for sequencing was CD4+ or CD8+ T cells sorted from blood, taken in a trial of the OX40 agonist ivuxolimab. Source of these receptors: an adult with an advanced solid tumor such as melanoma, head and neck, liver or kidney cancer.

This clone was observed once. This chain uses TRBV28 with TRBJ2-7, with a weak D call TRBD2 (6 bases). The CDR3 sequence is 13 residues long. V gave up 8 bases and J gave up 0 bases, with 11 bases separating them. Per the germline V gene, CDR1 is MDHEN and CDR2 is SYDVKM. CDR3 sequence: CASGGRSSYEQYF. The CDR3 DNA reads as TGTGCCAGCGGGGGGAGGAGCTCCTACGAGCAGTACTTC.

The genes are TRBV29-1 and TRBJ2-1; the match to TRBD1 covers 7 bases. Germline V gene lookup returns CDR1 SQVTM and CDR2 ANQGSEA. This CDR3 spans 13 amino acids. V trimming: 7 bases; J trimming: 10 bases; junction bases outside the gene matches: 13. The CDR3 sequence: CSAAGQESGEQFF. In nucleotides, the CDR3 is TGCAGCGCTGCCGGACAGGAATCAGGGGAGCAGTTCTTC.

The chain links TRBV5-8 to TRBJ2-7; no definite D call. The ends were cut back, 4 bases at V and 3 bases at J, with 2 bases in the middle. The CDR3 totals 10 residues. Germline V lookup: CDR1 SGHTS, CDR2 YDEGEE. CDR3 DNA: TGTGCCAGCAGCAACTACGAGCAGTACTTC. It yields the protein CASSNYEQYF.

This clone was recorded a few times. J is TRBJ2-1 and V is TRBV13, with 9 nucleotides matching TRBD1. V dropped 5 bases and J dropped 6; count of bases not matched to a gene: 8. There are 15 residues in the CDR3. The V gene's germline CDR1 is PRHDT and CDR2 FYEKMQ (reference sequence). The CDR3 DNA sequence: TGTGCCAGCAGCCAGGGACAGGGTTCGTTCAATGAGCAGTTCTTC. Amino acid sequence: CASSQGQGSFNEQFF.